This paragraph covers one T cell receptor beta chain sequence. Its target is not known. Per germline, CDR1 SNHLY and CDR2 FYNNEI. This CDR3 has 14 amino acids. With 8 bases removed from V and 4 bases from J, the gap between germline ends came to 17 bases. Sequencing used immunoSEQ multiplex PCR; TCRdb keeps in-frame clones, though not all of them. The data show about 110,000 clones, 82% seen once. The data stem from a study of T cell responses to AZD1222 COVID-19 vaccine. Study-level results: Spike-specific TCR depth and breadth grew after two AZD1222 doses. Targeting of unmutated variant regions was reportedly seen in nearly half of spike-specific TCRs. Clonal diversity may have been underestimated, and the donors were mostly white British, with more females than males. Recipients of AZD1222 seropositive at baseline numbered only six or seven.

The rearrangement uses TRBV2 and TRBJ1-2; perhaps TRBD1 as D (5 bases). The sample here was peripheral blood, taken on day 0 of AZD1222 vaccination. The sequence was obtained from an adult in good health. CDR3 loop: CASGGGWNSYGYTF. The DNA of the CDR3 is TGTGCCAGCGGGGGTGGATGGAATAGCTATGGCTACACCTTC.